The 20 T cell receptor beta chains given below trace back to one sample, sequenced in a study of blood T cell repertoires in COVID-19. TCRdb keeps only in-frame clones here, not all; method: immunoSEQ multiplex PCR. This sample has around 170,000 clones, with approximately 84% found just once. Sequencing used PBMCs or T cells enriched from blood (not recorded which). Source of these receptors: a man aged 50 to 60 who had recovered from COVID-19.

The genes are TRBV9 and TRBJ2-2; weak D call: TRBD2 (7 bases). The CDR3 runs 14 residues. V lost 6 bases, J lost 6 bases, and 15 bases lay in between. Germline lookup yields CDR1 SGDLS and CDR2 YYNGEE. This CDR3 is CASTLGGGAGELFF. CDR3 coding DNA: TGTGCCAGCACCCTAGGGGGGGGAGCCGGGGAGCTGTTTTTT. The full variable domain, in which reference TRBV9 and TRBJ2-2 provide the parts outside the CDR3, is DSGVTQTPKHLITATGQRVTLRCSPRSGDLSVYWYQQSLDQGLQFLIQYYNGEERAKGNILERFSAQQFPDLHSELNLSSLELGDSALYFCASTLGGGAGELFFGEGSRLTVL.

The chain carries TRBV5-1 and TRBJ2-2; D remains ambiguous. V dropped 5 bases and J dropped 4 bases, with 12 bases sitting between them. The CDR3 spans 14 residues. Germline lookup yields CDR1 SGHRS and CDR2 YFSETQ. CDR3 protein: CASRSVASTGELFF. The CDR3, as DNA: TGCGCCAGCAGGTCAGTCGCTTCCACCGGGGAGCTGTTTTTT.

CDR3 loop: CASSLRDRGLRVSNQPQHF. The CDR3 DNA reads TGTGCCAGCAGTTTAAGGGACAGGGGGCTCCGAGTGAGCAATCAGCCCCAGCATTTT. The chain uses TRBV28 and TRBJ1-5, with 12 bases lining up with TRBD1. J was trimmed by 1 base and V by 2 bases; bases with no gene match: 9. The germline gives CDR1 MDHEN, CDR2 SYDVKM. The CDR3 spans 19 residues.

The CDR3 reads CASSSRQGEDYGYTF. The CDR3 region has the DNA TGTGCCAGCAGCTCCCGACAGGGGGAGGATTATGGCTACACCTTC. The rearrangement uses TRBV7-9 and TRBJ1-2; 9 bases map to TRBD1. CDR3 length: 15 amino acids. The junction had 8 bases not matched to a gene; V was cut back by 4 bases and J by 5 bases. CDR1 is SEHNR and CDR2 is FQNEAQ in the germline V gene (reference sequence).

This clone showed up just a few times. The genes are TRBV24-1 and TRBJ1-4; 7 bases map to TRBD1. After removal of 12 bases from V and 6 bases from J, the junction contained 6 bases not matched to a gene. Per the germline V gene, CDR1 is KGHDR and CDR2 is SFDVKD. This CDR3 has 12 residues. CDR3 nucleotides: TGTGCCGTACAGGGGTGCTATGAAAAACTGTTTTTT. Protein sequence: CAVQGCYEKLFF.

The chain joins TRBV5-1 to TRBJ1-2, with D possibly matching TRBD1 (5 bases). With 6 bases removed from V and 4 bases from J, the gap between germline ends came to 13 bases. This CDR3 is built from 13 residues. Germline assignment: CDR1 SGHRS and CDR2 YFSETQ. CDR3 sequence (DNA): TGCGCCAGCACTCTGGGGGGTTCCTATGGCTACACCTTC. It specifies CASTLGGSYGYTF.

This chain links TRBV3-1 (or the pseudogene TRBV3-2) with TRBJ2-5, with 7 nucleotides matching TRBD1. This CDR3 spans 14 amino acids. J lost 5 bases, V lost 3 bases, and 6 bases had no gene match. Germline CDR1 is LGHDT and CDR2 is YNNKEL (reference sequence). The CDR3 spells CASSQGTQGETQYF. In nucleotides, the CDR3 is TGTGCCAGCAGCCAGGGAACACAGGGGGAGACCCAGTACTTC.

The J gene is TRBJ2-2, the V gene TRBV18; D gene unclear. The V gene's germline CDR1 is KGHSH and CDR2 LQKENI. The V and J ends lost 5 bases and 0 bases respectively, with 7 bases between them. The CDR3 consists of 14 residues. CDR3 loop: CASSIQSNTGELFF. CDR3 bases: TGTGCCAGCTCAATACAATCGAACACCGGGGAGCTGTTTTTT. The variable domain in full, with the rest retrieved from reference TRBV18 and TRBJ2-2, is NAGVMQNPRHLVRRRGQEARLRCSPMKGHSHVYWYRQLPEEGLKFMVYLQKENIIDESGMPKERFSAEFPKEGPSILRIQQVVRGDSAAYFCASSIQSNTGELFFGEGSRLTVL.

There are a few counts of this clone. The J gene is TRBJ1-3, the V gene TRBV24-1, with a possible D match to TRBD1 (6 bases). Trimming removed 6 bases at V and 6 bases at J, with 14 bases between. The V gene's germline CDR1 is KGHDR and CDR2 SFDVKD. The length of the CDR3 is 14 residues. DNA for the CDR3: TGTGCCACCAGTAGTAACAGGGTTCCAAACACCATATATTTT. Its protein product is CATSSNRVPNTIYF.

This clone was counted only a few times. J is TRBJ1-2 and V is TRBV19, with 7 bases that match TRBD1. The CDR3 is 16 residues long. Losses at the gene ends were 2 bases for V and 2 bases for J; bases not matched to a gene: 8. Germline CDR1 and CDR2: LNHDA and SQIVND (reference sequence). CDR3: CASSISANRGNYGYTF. CDR3 nucleotide sequence: TGTGCCAGTAGTATAAGCGCGAACAGGGGAAACTATGGCTACACCTTC.

The chain employs TRBV12-3 or TRBV12-4 and TRBJ2-3, with D unresolved. CDR3 length: 12 amino acids. Trimming cost V 5 bases and J 6 bases, with 9 bases left between them. CDR3 in amino acids: CASSILSDTQYF. CDR3 in DNA: TGTGCCAGCAGTATCCTGAGCGATACGCAGTATTTT.

This rearrangement joins TRBV5-6 to TRBJ1-1; no firm D call. The V end was cut by 0 bases, the J end by 5 bases, with 8 bases between. The germline V gene encodes CDR1 SGHDT and CDR2 YYEEEE. The CDR3 sequence is 13 residues long. CDR3: CASSLVGVTEAFF. CDR3 coding DNA: TGTGCCAGCAGCTTGGTCGGGGTTACTGAAGCTTTCTTT. The whole variable domain, remainder taken from reference TRBV5-6 and TRBJ1-1, is DAGVTQSPTHLIKTRGQQVTLRCSPKSGHDTVSWYQQALGQGPQFIFQYYEEEERQRGNFPDRFSGHQFPNYSSELNVNALLLGDSALYLCASSLVGVTEAFFGQGTRLTVV.

The V and J genes are TRBV4-1 and TRBJ2-1; tentatively, D is TRBD1 (6 bases). Germline CDR1 reads MGHRA; CDR2 reads YSYEKL. The V end was cut by 1 base, the J end by 7 bases, with 11 bases between. The CDR3 covers 14 residues. CDR3 nucleotide sequence: TGCGCCAGCAGCCAAGGTAACAGGGTGAATGAGCAGTTCTTC. It yields the protein CASSQGNRVNEQFF.

This clone was found once. This chain joins TRBV6-5 and TRBJ1-2; D may be TRBD1 (6 bases). This CDR3 comprises 15 residues. Trimming left V 9 bases short and J 5 bases short, with 22 bases between. CDR1 and CDR2 (germline): MNHEY, SVGAGI. DNA of the CDR3: TGTGCCAGTAAAACCCGGGGGGCGTCGGGTTATGGCTACACCTTC. Encoded protein: CASKTRGASGYGYTF.

The chain links TRBV9 to TRBJ1-3; tentatively, D is TRBD1 (6 bases). The V end lost 2 bases, the J end lost 2 bases, and 11 bases lay between the germline ends. The germline V gene encodes CDR1 SGDLS and CDR2 YYNGEE. This CDR3 contains 15 residues. The CDR3 sequence is CASSVGTLTGNTIYF. The CDR3 nucleotides read TGTGCCAGCAGCGTGGGGACACTTACTGGAAACACCATATATTTT.

The genes are TRBV29-1 and TRBJ2-5, with D tentatively TRBD2 (5 bases). Per germline, CDR1 SQVTM and CDR2 ANQGSEA. This CDR3 is 11 amino acids long. Trimming left V 4 bases short and J 5 bases short, with 8 bases between. CDR3 region: CSVVGEETQYF. As DNA, the CDR3 is TGCAGCGTTGTTGGGGAGGAGACCCAGTACTTC.

The chain is built from TRBV5-4 and TRBJ1-6; the match to TRBD1 covers 8 bases. The CDR3 totals 16 residues. The V segment lost 0 bases and the J segment 10 bases; nucleotides outside the gene matches: 9. In germline, CDR1 is SGHNT, CDR2 YYREEE (reference sequence). CDR3 protein: CASSLGRTGLGSPLHF. In DNA, the CDR3 is TGTGCCAGCAGCTTGGGCCGGACAGGGTTGGGGTCACCCCTCCACTTT.

As for this clone: The same CDR3 can be traced to other DNA sequences in this sample. The V call is TRBV18, the J call TRBJ1-1; no definite D call. Between the trimmed V and J ends, which lost 6 bases and 1 base, there was a span of 9 bases. Germline CDR1 is KGHSH and CDR2 is LQKENI. There are 13 residues in the CDR3. The CDR3 sequence is CASSPGGNTEAFF. The CDR3 DNA is TGTGCCAGCTCGCCGGGAGGGAACACTGAAGCTTTCTTT.

The genes are TRBV19 and TRBJ1-5; D uncertain. There are 14 residues in the CDR3. The germline gives CDR1 LNHDA, CDR2 SQIVND (reference sequence). V lost 1 base to trimming and J lost 5 bases, with 9 bases between them. The DNA for the CDR3 is TGTGCCAGTAGTATAGTAGGCGGGGATCAGCCCCAGCATTTT. Its translation is CASSIVGGDQPQHF.

The table lists this clone with a few counts. CDR3 residues: CASIPPGAGNTIYF. The CDR3 nucleotides are TGTGCCAGCATCCCCCCGGGTGCTGGAAACACCATATATTTT. This chain connects TRBV28 to TRBJ1-3, with unresolved D. This CDR3 region has 14 residues. Trimming stripped 7 bases from V and 2 bases from J, with 12 bases between. Germline assignment: CDR1 MDHEN and CDR2 SYDVKM.